This is a list of T cell receptor beta chains from one sample in a study of memory CD8 T cells in hepatitis C reinfection. Profiling relied on immunoSEQ multiplex PCR, and the TCRdb table lists in-frame clones only, not all of them. The table has 40,000 to 45,000 clones, 70% to 90% seen once. Sequencing was done on a sample of naive CD8+ T cells sorted from blood. The receptors shown here come from a man aged 18 to 29 with hepatitis C virus infection. Each CDR3 is given with its conserved first and last residue. Some rows mark clone size as missing; the rest say once, few, many or name a class of expanded clone.

TRBV5-1	14	NA	TRBJ1-6	CASRTGTADSPLHF
TRBV5-1	15	NA	TRBJ2-1	CASSFSQGTADEQFF
TRBV27	13	NA	TRBJ1-1	CASKPGGDTEAFF
TRBV9	15	NA	TRBJ1-5	CASSVGSGEGQPQHF
TRBV7-8	13	once	TRBJ2-1	CASSLAGAREQFF
TRBV11-2	15	NA	TRBJ2-2	CASSLPGANTGELFF
TRBV28	11	NA	TRBJ2-1	CATDTYNEQFF
TRBV11-2	13	once	TRBJ1-1	CASSLAVNTEAFF
TRBV4-1	16	NA	TRBJ2-2	CASSERSGGGTGELFF
TRBV28	15	NA	NA	CASSFTDRDSYEQYF
TRBV28	15	few	TRBJ2-3	CASYPQGALADTQYF
TRBV5-1	14	NA	TRBJ2-7	CASSFGQGSYEQYF
TRBV19	12	NA	TRBJ2-7	CATGDSSYEQYF
TRBV11-2	15	once	TRBJ1-1	CASSFQTGGDTEAFF
TRBV28	14	NA	TRBJ2-5	CASSPTSGKETQYF
TRBV2	13	NA	TRBJ2-1	CASKGQFYNEQFF